This T cell receptor (beta chain) was documented in a study of siplizumab effects on memory and regulatory T cells. Whole-study findings and limits: Tracing alloreactive clones into unstimulated subsets worked for only a minor fraction of them. In unstimulated cells, naive T cells appeared more diverse than memory T cells and seemed major alloresponse contributors. Sequences that were alloreactive and traceable to unstimulated CD4+ memory cells were significantly reduced by siplizumab.

Produced via immunoSEQ multiplex PCR; TCRdb's table is partial and in-frame only. The sample consists of some 100,000 clones, 94% of them appearing once. Turning to this clone: Its antigen is not known.

V was pared by 8 bases and J by 5 bases, with 9 bases between. The CDR3 loop spans 11 amino acids. Germline V gene sequence: CDR1 KGHSH, CDR2 LQKENI. The receptor's source is a human donor in good health. Sequenced material: non-Treg CD4+ T cells sorted from blood. The V gene is TRBV18, the J gene TRBJ1-2; possible D gene TRBD1, 5 bases. As DNA, the CDR3 is TGTGCCAGCACCGGGACTTATGGCTACACCTTC. This codes for CASTGTYGYTF.